This TCR beta chain stems from a study of T cell repertoires in cytomegalovirus infection. Study-wide context: Indications came from public TCR beta signatures; they pointed to CMV infection and to a matching HLA type.

The count of this clonotype is one. What it binds is not known. The V gene's germline CDR1 is SGDLS and CDR2 YYNGEE. The CDR3 is made up of 18 amino acids. Trimming cost V 2 bases and J 7 bases, with 25 bases left between them. TCRdb fed the reads into MiXCR, producing one record per CDR3 protein. The sample lists around 800,000 distinct CDR3 sequences; about 31% were seen once. This chain joins TRBV9 and TRBJ2-1; D uncertain. The clonotype was recovered from a human donor in good health (CMV status not recorded). Some clones in this sample may be carry-over from other donors' samples. The source was cultured CD8+ T cells from PBMCs, collected from culture after CMV antigen stimulation. The CDR3 DNA follows: TGTGCCAGCAGCGTCTCAAGGTCGGCGGCACAGAGCAGAAATGAGCAGTTCTTC. Its protein product is CASSVSRSAAQSRNEQFF.